This T cell receptor beta chain was documented in a study of neurological immune-mediated disorders. Study results and limitations: HTLV-1-associated myelopathy had the most TCR clonal expansion, while multiple sclerosis had the least, a level that fell below healthy controls. No CDR3 amino acid sequences recurred among expanded clones across subjects, suggesting private repertoires in all groups.

The V gene end was trimmed by 3 bases and the J gene end by 6 bases; junction bases not matched to a gene: 4. Germline assignment: CDR1 SQVTM and CDR2 ANQGSEA. The CDR3 contains 12 residues. This clonotype was recorded many times. Its antigen is undetermined. Synthesis of cDNA was performed by 5'RACE using 10-nucleotide random UMIs. Over 160 million TCR-beta sequences from 15-18 subjects came from every sequencing run. MiXCR was run by TCRdb on the 5' RACE reads, yielding one entry per CDR3 protein. This table holds under 50,000 distinct CDR3 sequences, over 10% found once. This sample's time point: longitudinal time-point 2.

This TCR derives from a male donor with HTLV-1-associated myelopathy (HAM/TSP). This chain links TRBV29-1 with TRBJ2-7; 8 bases match TRBD1. Specimen: PBMCs. CDR3: CSVDSGGIEQYF. The CDR3 nucleotides read TGCAGCGTTGATTCAGGGGGCATCGAGCAGTACTTC.